A selection of T cell receptor beta chains follows, all from one sample in a study of T cells in Graves' hyperthyroidism and ophthalmopathy. A single record per CDR3 protein comes from TCRdb applying MiXCR to the multiplex PCR reads. Altogether roughly 500,000 distinct CDR3 sequences are present, about 45% being singletons, with the ten largest covering 44%. The sequenced material came from peripheral blood or thyroid tissue (not recorded which). The receptor set was obtained from an adult woman with Graves' disease, either hyperthyroidism or ophthalmopathy (not recorded which). Each CDR3 is given with its conserved first and last residue. A D gene is named only where the DNA matches it firmly. Some rows mark clone size as missing; the rest say once, few, many or name a class of expanded clone.

d_gene	j_gene	abundance	v_gene	len	CDR3nt	CDR3aa
TRBD2	TRBJ2-7	many	TRBV7-9	15	TGTGCCAGCAGCTTTTCCCAAGCGGGGCCTTCCGAGCAGTACTTC	CASSFSQAGPSEQYF
NA	TRBJ2-1	NA	TRBV10-3	13	TGTGCCATCAGGGACGTATCCTACAATGAGCAGTTCTTC	CAIRDVSYNEQFF
TRBD2	TRBJ2-7	many	TRBV19	15	TGTGCCAGTAAGGCTAGCGGGACTCCCGGGGACGAGCAGTACTTC	CASKASGTPGDEQYF
NA	TRBJ2-6	few	TRBV10-2	15	TGTGCCAGCAGCCCGCAGACTGCCGGGGCCAACGTCCTGACTTTC	CASSPQTAGANVLTF
TRBD1	TRBJ1-6	NA	TRBV19	14	TGTGCCAGTAGTCGGAGACAGGGAAATTCACCCCTCCACTTT	CASSRRQGNSPLHF
NA	TRBJ2-7	NA	TRBV7-8	14	TGTGCCAGCAGCTTAGGGTACGGGAGCTACGAGCAGTACTTC	CASSLGYGSYEQYF
NA	TRBJ2-3	NA	TRBV19	16	TGTGCCAGTACACCTATGGGGACCAGCCGGTCAGATACGCAGTATTTT	CASTPMGTSRSDTQYF
NA	TRBJ2-7	NA	TRBV29-1	13	TGCAGCTTAGTAAGGACACCCGACTACGAGCAGTACTTC	CSLVRTPDYEQYF
NA	TRBJ1-4	NA	TRBV7-8	14	TGTGCCAGCAGCTTACTTGGGACGGTAGGAAAACTGTTTTTT	CASSLLGTVGKLFF
NA	TRBJ1-1	many	TRBV2	12	TGTGCCAGCAGTCCTCCAGGCCTTGAAGCTTTCTTT	CASSPPGLEAFF
NA	TRBJ2-2	NA	TRBV2	16	TGTGCCAGCAGTGAAGCCAGTAGCGGAGCCGGGGGGGAGCTGTTTTTT	CASSEASSGAGGELFF
NA	TRBJ2-1	NA	TRBV10-3	13	TGTGCCATCGAGGCGTCGGGTTACAATGAGCAGTTCTTC	CAIEASGYNEQFF
NA	TRBJ2-2	NA	TRBV29-1	14	TGCAGCGTTGATTCAGGGAAGGGCACCGGGGAGCTGTTTTTT	CSVDSGKGTGELFF
NA	TRBJ2-7	many	TRBV20-1	13	TGCAGTGCTAGTCCGGGACGGCTCTACGAGCAGTACTTC	CSASPGRLYEQYF
NA	TRBJ1-5	many	TRBV7-2	13	TGTGCCAGCAGCTTACCAGGGTCGCAGCCCCAGCATTTT	CASSLPGSQPQHF
TRBD1	TRBJ2-2	NA	TRBV7-6	12	TGTGCCAGCAGCGTAAATGCAGGGGGGCTGTTTTTT	CASSVNAGGLFF
TRBD2	TRBJ2-5	NA	TRBV6-5	14	TGTGCCAGCAGTTTGACTAGCGAGGGAAAGACCCAGTACTTC	CASSLTSEGKTQYF
NA	TRBJ1-4	few	TRBV12-3/TRBV12-4	18	TGTGCCAGCAGCCTGCCCTCGGGGGGCAGGGCAACTAATGAAAAACTGTTTTTT	CASSLPSGGRATNEKLFF
TRBD2	TRBJ2-3	few	TRBV7-8	20	TGTGCCAGCAGCTTAAGATCCCCGGGCGGGAGGGACCTCCGGGCAGATACGCAGTATTTT	CASSLRSPGGRDLRADTQYF
TRBD1	TRBJ1-6	many	TRBV2	15	TGTGCCAGCAGTGGGACAGGGAACTATAATTCACCCCTCCACTTT	CASSGTGNYNSPLHF
TRBD1	TRBJ1-4	many	TRBV7-8	15	TGTGCCAGCAGCCCTCGGACAGGGGAGAATGAAAAACTGTTTTTT	CASSPRTGENEKLFF
NA	TRBJ1-6	NA	TRBV2	13	TGTGCCAGCAGTGAAAGTAGAAATTCACCCCTCCACTTT	CASSESRNSPLHF
NA	TRBJ1-2	NA	TRBV9	13	TGTGCCAGCAGCGTTAGCGGGGGGGATGGCTACACCTTC	CASSVSGGDGYTF
NA	TRBJ1-6	NA	TRBV9	14	TGTGCCAGCAGCGAAGCGGGGATCGATTCACCCCTCCACTTT	CASSEAGIDSPLHF
NA	TRBJ2-5	many	TRBV19	14	TGTGCCAGTAAGGAAACAGGCGGGACAGAGACCCAGTACTTC	CASKETGGTETQYF
NA	TRBJ1-5	NA	TRBV28	16	TGTGCCAGCACGGGACCGAATGGGATTAGCAATCAGCCCCAGCATTTT	CASTGPNGISNQPQHF
NA	TRBJ2-5	few	TRBV25-1	18	TGTGCCAGCAGTGAACCGCCAGGGGTCAATCCCCTCCAAGAGACCCAGTACTTC	CASSEPPGVNPLQETQYF
TRBD1	TRBJ1-5	many	TRBV7-2	16	TGTGCCAGCAGCTTAGGTAGACAGGGAAGCAATCAGCCCCAGCATTTT	CASSLGRQGSNQPQHF
TRBD1	TRBJ1-1	once	TRBV25-1	16	TGTGCCAGCAGTGCTAAAACAGGGGGATCGTACACTGAAGCTTTCTTT	CASSAKTGGSYTEAFF
NA	TRBJ1-5	NA	TRBV9	15	TGTGCCAGCAGCGTAGATCAGGGAGGGAATCAGCCCCAGCATTTT	CASSVDQGGNQPQHF
TRBD1	TRBJ1-1	few	TRBV25-1	14	TGTGCCAGCAGTGTCAAGGGGGCGTTATTCCCGGCTTTCTTT	CASSVKGALFPAFF
NA	TRBJ1-1	many	TRBV12-3/TRBV12-4	12	TGTGCCAGCAGTTTCGGGAACACTGAAGCTTTCTTT	CASSFGNTEAFF
NA	TRBJ2-2	few	TRBV5-4	16	TGTGCCAGCAGCTTGCCGGGCCCCTTAAGGGCCGGGGAGCTGTTTTTT	CASSLPGPLRAGELFF
NA	TRBJ2-7	once	TRBV7-9	15	TGTGCCAGCAGCTCGCGACTAGGGGGATCCTACGAGCAGTACTTC	CASSSRLGGSYEQYF
NA	TRBJ1-2	NA	TRBV7-9	19	TGTGCCAGCAGCTCCTCCGCCGGAGCGTATTCACCCCTCCACTATGGCTACACCTTC	CASSSSAGAYSPLHYGYTF
NA	TRBJ2-2	once	TRBV7-8	15	TGTGCCAGCAGCTTCCCGGGACAGAACACCGGGGAGCTGTTTTTT	CASSFPGQNTGELFF
NA	TRBJ2-5	few	TRBV7-3	15	TGTGCCAGCAGCTTAATGGGGGGACCCCAAGAGACCCAGTACTTC	CASSLMGGPQETQYF
NA	TRBJ2-2	few	TRBV7-9	16	TGTGCCAGCAGCATAAAACCGGGCCTGGGTACCGGGGAGCTGTTTTTT	CASSIKPGLGTGELFF
NA	TRBJ2-5	many	TRBV4-1	14	TGCGCCAGCAGCCAAAGGGGTTGGGGAGAGACCCAGTACTTC	CASSQRGWGETQYF
TRBD2	TRBJ2-7	NA	TRBV2	16	TGTGCCAGCAGTGAGCCTAGCGGGAGTGATACCTACGAGCAGTACTTC	CASSEPSGSDTYEQYF
NA	TRBJ2-7	NA	TRBV15	14	TGTGCCACCAGCAGAGATGTAGGAGGAGGGGAGCAGTACTTC	CATSRDVGGGEQYF
TRBD2	TRBJ2-5	many	TRBV7-2	16	TGTGCCAGCAGGGCACCGAGCCGCGGGAGCGGAGAGACCCAGTACTTC	CASRAPSRGSGETQYF
NA	TRBJ1-5	NA	TRBV12-3/TRBV12-4	15	TGTGCCAGCAGTTGGGGTAGGGGGAGTTATCAGCCCCAGCATTTT	CASSWGRGSYQPQHF
NA	TRBJ2-7	once	TRBV7-9	13	TGTGCCTCCAGGGACCGGCGGTCCTACGAGCAGTACTTC	CASRDRRSYEQYF
NA	TRBJ1-2	many	TRBV6-6	13	TGTGCCAGCAGTACCGGGACGGACTATGGCTACACCTTC	CASSTGTDYGYTF
NA	TRBJ1-6	NA	TRBV7-2	14	TGTGCCAGCAGCTTAGTTTCTCCCCGAGTGGACCTCCACTTT	CASSLVSPRVDLHF
NA	TRBJ1-5	many	TRBV19	15	TGTGCCAGTAGTACTCTGGGGGGCCGGAATCAGCCCCAGCATTTT	CASSTLGGRNQPQHF
NA	TRBJ1-4	many	TRBV7-2	14	TGTGCCAGCAGCTTAGCAGGAGACAGTGAAAAACTGTTTTTT	CASSLAGDSEKLFF